This T cell receptor (beta chain) came from a study of identical twins. Each CDR3 protein gets one entry after TCRdb re-called the 5' RACE reads with MiXCR. The sample yields about 240,000 distinct CDR3 sequences, approximately 6.8% seen once. Germline assignment: CDR1 PRHDT and CDR2 FYEKMQ (reference sequence). This CDR3 spans 14 amino acids. Between the trimmed V and J ends, which lost 10 bases and 4 bases, there was a span of 18 bases. The data were also submitted as part of a second study, on yellow fever vaccine responses in identical twins.

The chain combines TRBV13 with TRBJ2-3; possibly TRBD2 for D (6 bases). This receptor was obtained from a woman aged 18 to 35 in good health. Sequencing was performed on CD8+ T cells sorted from blood. CDR3 nucleotide sequence: TGTGCCACCAACCTGGGGGGTAACGCAGATACGCAGTATTTT. Translating it yields CATNLGGNADTQYF. Filled out from reference TRBV13 and TRBJ2-3, the complete variable domain reads AAGVIQSPRHLIKEKRETATLKCYPIPRHDTVYWYQQGPGQDPQFLISFYEKMQSDKGSIPDRFSAQQFSDYHSELNMSSLELGDSALYFCATNLGGNADTQYFGPGTRLTVL.